One sample yielded the 17 T cell receptor beta chains listed below, sequenced in a study of identical twins. TCRdb independently ran MiXCR on the 5' RACE reads; one entry per CDR3 protein. The sample contains 200,000 to 250,000 distinct CDR3 sequences, 9.5% to 15% of which appear only once. These data are also associated with another study on yellow fever vaccine responses in identical twins.

The sample comprised memory (CD45RO+) T cells sorted from blood. The receptors shown here come from a woman aged 18 to 35 in good health.

V and J are TRBV6-1 and TRBJ2-5; 12 bases align to TRBD2. Germline lookup yields CDR1 MNHNS and CDR2 SASEGT. V gave up 6 bases and J gave up 5 bases; unmatched junction bases: 7. The CDR3 covers 15 residues. Here the CDR3 reads CASRSASGRGETQYF. The CDR3 DNA reads TGTGCCAGCAGATCGGCTAGCGGGAGGGGGGAGACCCAGTACTTC.

The chain employs TRBV28 and TRBJ2-7; TRBD1 agrees at 10 bases. Germline assignment: CDR1 MDHEN and CDR2 SYDVKM. The CDR3 length is 19 residues. Losses at the gene ends were 4 bases for V and 0 bases for J; bases not matched to a gene: 15. The CDR3 reads CASSSGPGARTGGSYEQYF. The CDR3 region has the DNA TGTGCCAGCAGTTCTGGCCCCGGAGCTCGGACAGGGGGCTCCTACGAGCAGTACTTC.

V usage is TRBV6-2 or TRBV6-3 and J usage is TRBJ2-3, with D perhaps matching TRBD2 (6 bases). CDR1 and CDR2 from the germline V gene are MNHEY and SVGEGT. V was cut by 0 bases and J by 6 bases, with 19 bases left in between. The CDR3 contains 17 residues. The CDR3 bases are TGTGCCAGCAGTTACTCGGGGCTGGGGACTCTCACCGATACGCAGTATTTT. Translating gives CASSYSGLGTLTDTQYF.

This clonotype was seen many times. The CDR3 bases are TGTGCCACCAGTGATTTTCAGGGGCGGCCGGGTGTTGGGGTGGTCTACAATGAGCAGTTCTTC. Its protein is CATSDFQGRPGVGVVYNEQFF. V and J are TRBV24-1 and TRBJ2-1; D might be TRBD1 (6 bases). CDR3 length: 21 amino acids. The V and J ends lost 1 base and 3 bases respectively, with 27 bases between them. CDR1 and CDR2 from the germline V gene are KGHDR and SFDVKD.

The rearrangement uses TRBV20-1 and TRBJ1-5; D not resolved. Germline V gene lookup returns CDR1 DFQATT and CDR2 SNEGSKA (reference sequence). V was shortened by 4 bases and J by 1 base, with 14 bases between the two germline ends. The CDR3 has 15 amino acids. DNA for the CDR3: TGCAGTGCTAAATCAGATGTTCGAAGCAATCAGCCCCAGCATTTT. It specifies CSAKSDVRSNQPQHF.

The J gene is TRBJ1-1, the V gene TRBV6-1; TRBD1 matches 8 bases. The CDR3 covers 15 residues. From germline, CDR1 is MNHNS and CDR2 SASEGT. The V segment lost 2 bases and the J segment 1 base; nucleotides outside the gene matches: 3. CDR3 nucleotide sequence: TGTGCCAGCAGTGAACGGGGGACAGGGAACACTGAAGCTTTCTTT. It yields the protein CASSERGTGNTEAFF.

This clonotype was detected many times. The chain recombines TRBV24-1 with TRBJ2-7; D remains unclear. The V end was cut by 2 bases, the J end by 2 bases, with 9 bases between. There are 14 residues in the CDR3. Germline CDR1 is KGHDR and CDR2 is SFDVKD. The CDR3 loop reads CATSDSAFTYEQYF. As DNA, the CDR3 is TGTGCCACCAGTGATTCTGCATTCACCTACGAGCAGTACTTC.

The sample holds a few counts of this clonotype. This rearrangement joins TRBV14 to TRBJ2-1; 11 bases agree with TRBD2. The CDR3 extends over 15 amino acids. The V and J ends lost 5 bases and 7 bases, in that order; junction bases with no gene match: 7. Germline V lookup: CDR1 SGHDN, CDR2 FVKESK. CDR3 coding DNA: TGTGCCAGCAGCAAGACTAGCGGGATGGAAAATGAGCAGTTCTTC. This sequence encodes CASSKTSGMENEQFF. Supplemented by reference TRBV14 and TRBJ2-1, the full variable domain reads EAGVTQFPSHSVIEKGQTVTLRCDPISGHDNLYWYRRVMGKEIKFLLHFVKESKQDESGMPNNRFLAERTGGTYSTLKVQPAELEDSGVYFCASSKTSGMENEQFFGPGTRLTVL.

This chain uses TRBV20-1 with TRBJ2-1, with a possible D match to TRBD2 (5 bases). Trimming removed 7 bases at V and 5 bases at J, with 12 bases between. Germline CDR1 and CDR2: DFQATT and SNEGSKA (reference sequence). The CDR3 runs to 12 residues. CDR3 sequence (DNA): TGCAGTGTGAGCGGCCTGAACAATGAGCAGTTCTTC. Translating it yields CSVSGLNNEQFF.

The rearrangement links TRBV5-1 to TRBJ2-1; no clear D. CDR1 is SGHRS, CDR2 YFSETQ, per germline. Trimming pared 1 base from V and 6 bases from J, leaving 5 bases between. This CDR3 is 12 amino acids long. The CDR3 reads CASSLQFNEQFF. The CDR3 nucleotides are TGCGCCAGCAGCTTGCAGTTCAATGAGCAGTTCTTC. The full variable domain, rest sourced from reference TRBV5-1 and TRBJ2-1, is KAGVTQTPRYLIKTRGQQVTLSCSPISGHRSVSWYQQTPGQGLQFLFEYFSETQRNKGNFPGRFSGRQFSNSRSEMNVSTLELGDSALYLCASSLQFNEQFFGPGTRLTVL.

The table lists this clonotype with a few counts. The V gene is TRBV7-2, the J gene TRBJ2-2; 9 bases are a match to TRBD1. The V segment lost 6 bases and the J segment 4 bases; nucleotides outside the gene matches: 3. The CDR3 is 14 amino acids. Germline values: CDR1 SGHTA, CDR2 FQGNSA. CDR3 in amino acids: CASSWDRVTGELFF. The CDR3 DNA reads TGTGCCAGCAGTTGGGACAGGGTCACCGGGGAGCTGTTTTTT.

At least ten counts were recorded for this clonotype. This chain joins TRBV12-5 and TRBJ2-3, with 9 bases aligning to TRBD2. This CDR3 contains 16 residues. CDR1 is LGHNT and CDR2 is FRNRAP in the germline V gene. Unmatched junction bases numbered 9, after V lost 7 bases and J lost 1 base. CDR3 sequence reads: CASAAPLAGGTDTQYF. DNA of the CDR3: TGTGCTAGTGCTGCGCCTTTAGCGGGGGGCACAGATACGCAGTATTTT.

The chain couples TRBV7-2 to TRBJ2-2; a weak D match, TRBD2 (6 bases). The CDR3 covers 15 residues. Germline lookup yields CDR1 SGHTA and CDR2 FQGNSA. Trimming pared 5 bases from V and 2 bases from J, leaving 12 bases between. CDR3 protein: CASSRRGLNTGELFF. The CDR3 coding sequence is TGTGCCAGCAGCCGACGGGGACTTAACACCGGGGAGCTGTTTTTT.

This chain links TRBV20-1 with TRBJ2-5; a possible D gene is TRBD2 (7 bases). Germline CDR1 reads DFQATT; CDR2 reads SNEGSKA (reference sequence). Trimming removed 5 bases from V and 3 bases from J, with 16 bases in between. The CDR3 is made up of 14 amino acids. The CDR3 DNA follows: TGCAGTGCTCACTCCGCGGGGGCCGAAGAGACCCAGTACTTC. This gives the protein CSAHSAGAEETQYF.

This clonotype was found many times. The V gene is TRBV20-1, the J gene TRBJ2-7, with D unclear. V gave up 5 bases and J gave up 0 bases, with 8 bases separating them. This CDR3 contains 12 residues. From germline, CDR1 is DFQATT and CDR2 SNEGSKA (reference sequence). CDR3 sequence reads: CSARQSSYEQYF. The CDR3 coding sequence is TGCAGTGCTCGTCAGTCCTCCTACGAGCAGTACTTC.

This chain links TRBV6-5 with TRBJ2-3, with 10 positions matching TRBD1. CDR1 and CDR2 from the germline V gene are MNHEY and SVGAGI. The CDR3 contains 15 residues. J was trimmed by 6 bases and V by 0 bases; bases with no gene match: 3. CDR3 bases: TGTGCCAGCAGTTACTCGACAGGGGGCTCGGATACGCAGTATTTT. It yields the protein CASSYSTGGSDTQYF.

This sequence joins TRBV18 and TRBJ2-1; D may be TRBD2 (6 bases). Per germline, CDR1 KGHSH and CDR2 LQKENI. The CDR3 covers 16 residues. Trimming pared 2 bases from V and 0 bases from J, leaving 11 bases between. CDR3 nucleotide sequence: TGTGCCAGCTCACCAAGGCCCGGGAGCTCCTACAATGAGCAGTTCTTC. This codes for CASSPRPGSSYNEQFF.